Shown below are 10 T cell receptor beta chains from a single sample sequenced in a study of cytomegalovirus exposure and HLA in healthy donors. Primers for the PCR totalled 60 Vbeta and 13 Jbeta. Using immunoSEQ multiplex PCR, the repertoire was profiled, and TCRdb retains in-frame clones only, with some absent. The data contain about 160,000 clones, about 80% of them singletons. The specimen was PBMCs. Receptors were obtained from a female donor in good health and CMV-seronegative.

This clone was counted a few times. This chain joins TRBV15 and TRBJ1-5; TRBD1 matches at 7 bases. The junction had 11 bases not matched to a gene; V was cut back by 2 bases and J by 1 base. The CDR3 sequence is 18 residues long. Germline V gene sequence: CDR1 LNHNV, CDR2 YYDKDF (reference sequence). The CDR3 DNA is TGTGCCACCAGCAGACCGCCGGGCCCACAGGGGAGCAATCAGCCCCAGCATTTT. This sequence encodes CATSRPPGPQGSNQPQHF.

The chain uses TRBV19 and TRBJ1-3; 7 bases line up with TRBD1. The V and J ends lost 6 bases and 0 bases, in that order; junction bases with no gene match: 8. The length of the CDR3 is 16 residues. CDR1 and CDR2 from the germline V gene are LNHDA and SQIVND (reference sequence). CDR3 DNA: TGTGCCAGTAGGTCACCGGGACAGAGCTCTGGAAACACCATATATTTT. It encodes CASRSPGQSSGNTIYF.

The rearrangement uses TRBV5-4 and TRBJ2-5, with 9 bases fitting TRBD2. After removal of 6 bases from V and 4 bases from J, the junction contained 7 bases not matched to a gene. The CDR3 contains 14 residues. In germline, CDR1 is SGHNT, CDR2 YYREEE (reference sequence). Here the CDR3 DNA reads TGTGCCAGCAATAAGCGGGAGGCAGGAGAGACCCAGTACTTC. Translated, it gives CASNKREAGETQYF.

CDR3 amino acids: CASSQTGPYGYTF. The DNA of the CDR3 is TGTGCCAGCAGTCAGACAGGACCCTATGGCTACACCTTC. V and J are TRBV6-1 and TRBJ1-2; perhaps TRBD1 as D (6 bases). This CDR3 has 13 residues. Germline V lookup: CDR1 MNHNS, CDR2 SASEGT. Trimming removed 5 bases at V and 4 bases at J, with 11 bases between.

The gene calls are TRBV7-9 and TRBJ2-5; the D gene is possibly TRBD2 (7 bases). V dropped 5 bases and J dropped 4 bases, with 14 bases sitting between them. Germline values: CDR1 SEHNR, CDR2 FQNEAQ (reference sequence). The CDR3 runs 14 residues. The CDR3 protein is CASSPIRGGETQYF. CDR3 bases: TGTGCCAGCAGCCCCATAAGGGGGGGAGAGACCCAGTACTTC.

This clone has just one count. The chain is built from TRBV7-2 and TRBJ2-3, with TRBD2 matching 8 bases. The trim removed 2 bases at V and 0 bases at J, leaving 7 bases unmatched. The germline V gene has CDR1 SGHTA and CDR2 FQGNSA. This CDR3 comprises 17 residues. The CDR3 sequence is CASSLKKLAVSTDTQYF. The CDR3, as DNA: TGTGCCAGCAGCTTAAAGAAACTAGCGGTTAGCACAGATACGCAGTATTTT.

The chain links TRBV9 to TRBJ2-1, with 14 bases identical to TRBD2. The CDR3 has 17 residues. Germline V gene data show CDR1 as SGDLS and CDR2 as YYNGEE. The V segment lost 3 bases and the J segment 8 bases; nucleotides outside the gene matches: 10. The DNA of the CDR3 is TGTGCCAGCAGCGCCGGACTAGCGGGAGGCTCTTCGGATGAGCAGTTCTTC. Protein: CASSAGLAGGSSDEQFF.

This clone was seen only a few times. The chain has TRBV6-1 and TRBJ1-5; tentative D call: TRBD1 (5 bases). V dropped 7 bases and J dropped 3 bases, with 16 bases sitting between them. Germline CDR1 is MNHNS and CDR2 is SASEGT. The CDR3 loop spans 15 amino acids. CDR3 in DNA: TGTGCCAGCAACCAGTTGGCAGGGCTCAATCAGCCCCAGCATTTT. The encoded protein is CASNQLAGLNQPQHF.

This chain links TRBV10-3 with TRBJ1-2, with D unresolved. Trimming removed 2 bases from V and 8 bases from J, with 15 bases in between. The CDR3 is made up of 14 amino acids. Germline V gives CDR1 ENHRY, CDR2 SYGVKD. CDR3 amino acids: CAISEDPLTWGYTF. The CDR3, as DNA: TGTGCCATCAGTGAGGACCCATTGACTTGGGGCTACACCTTC.

In its sample, this clone was seen a few times. The genes are TRBV5-1 and TRBJ1-4; D gene unclear. V was trimmed by 0 bases and J by 5 bases, leaving 11 bases between them. The CDR3 has 15 amino acids. CDR1 is SGHRS, CDR2 YFSETQ, per germline. CDR3 DNA: TGCGCCAGCAGCTTGGATCTCCTCAGAAATGAAAAACTGTTTTTT. Translation gives CASSLDLLRNEKLFF.